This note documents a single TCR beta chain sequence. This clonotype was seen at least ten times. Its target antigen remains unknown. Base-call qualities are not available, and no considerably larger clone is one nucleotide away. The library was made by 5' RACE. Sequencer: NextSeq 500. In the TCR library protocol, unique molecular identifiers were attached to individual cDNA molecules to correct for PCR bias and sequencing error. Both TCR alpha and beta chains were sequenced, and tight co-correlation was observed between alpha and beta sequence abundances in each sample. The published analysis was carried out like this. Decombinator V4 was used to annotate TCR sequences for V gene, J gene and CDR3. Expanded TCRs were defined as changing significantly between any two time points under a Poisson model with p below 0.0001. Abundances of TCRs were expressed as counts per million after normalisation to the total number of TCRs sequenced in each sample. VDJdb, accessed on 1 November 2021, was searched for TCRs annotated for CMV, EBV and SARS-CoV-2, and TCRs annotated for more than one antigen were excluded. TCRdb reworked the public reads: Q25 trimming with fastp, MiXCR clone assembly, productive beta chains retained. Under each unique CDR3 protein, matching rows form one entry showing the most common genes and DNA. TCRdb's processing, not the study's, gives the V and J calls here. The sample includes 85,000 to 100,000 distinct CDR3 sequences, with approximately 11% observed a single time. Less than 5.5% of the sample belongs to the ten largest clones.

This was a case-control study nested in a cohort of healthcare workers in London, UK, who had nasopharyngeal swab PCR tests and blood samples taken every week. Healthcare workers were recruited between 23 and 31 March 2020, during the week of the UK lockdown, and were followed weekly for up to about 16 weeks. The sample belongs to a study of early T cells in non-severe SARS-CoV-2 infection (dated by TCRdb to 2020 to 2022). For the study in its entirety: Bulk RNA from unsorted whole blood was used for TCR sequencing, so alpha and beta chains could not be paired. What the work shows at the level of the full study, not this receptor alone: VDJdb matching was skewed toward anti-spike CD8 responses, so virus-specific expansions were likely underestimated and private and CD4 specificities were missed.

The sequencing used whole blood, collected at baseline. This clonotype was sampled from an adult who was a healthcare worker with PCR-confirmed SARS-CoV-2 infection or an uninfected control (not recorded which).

The DNA sequence reads TGCAGTGCAGAGGGGAACTATGGCTACACCTTC. Translation gives CSAEGNYGYTF. Here the chain combines TRBV20-1 and TRBJ1-2; TRBD1 is a weak D gene call, 5 bases matching. Including cysteine and phenylalanine, the CDR3 has 11 amino acids. This entry keeps only the CDR3 DNA: 33 bases, framed from base 1. The trim is 6 bases for V and 2 bases for J, with a gap of 7 bases between the germline ends. Taken from the germline V gene (reference sequence), the CDR1 and CDR2 loops are DFQATT and SNEGSKA.